The clone carrying this TCR beta chain has more than one count but fewer than ten. Its antigen is as yet unknown. TCRdb re-analysed the 5' RACE reads in MiXCR, keeping a single row per CDR3 protein. The data hold a few hundred thousand distinct CDR3 sequences, with approximately 25% observed a single time. The record originates from a study of T-cell memory formation after mild COVID-19. The study, taken as a whole, reports: Cross-reactive memory seemingly joined, as some responding clones were found in pre-infection memory.

This CDR3 is built from 16 residues. V was trimmed by 6 bases and J by 4 bases, leaving 18 bases between them. CDR1 is SEHNR and CDR2 is FQNEAQ in the germline V gene (reference sequence). The chain joins TRBV7-9 to TRBJ1-4; D is perhaps TRBD1 (5 bases). The source is an adult woman who had mild COVID-19 (a few samples of this study predate the infection). Cell type and time point are not known. Material: PBMCs or a T cell subset sorted from them (not recorded which). The CDR3 region has the DNA TGTGCCAGCAGTCCCGCAATGGGGGGGTTTAATGAAAAACTGTTTTTT. This codes for CASSPAMGGFNEKLFF.